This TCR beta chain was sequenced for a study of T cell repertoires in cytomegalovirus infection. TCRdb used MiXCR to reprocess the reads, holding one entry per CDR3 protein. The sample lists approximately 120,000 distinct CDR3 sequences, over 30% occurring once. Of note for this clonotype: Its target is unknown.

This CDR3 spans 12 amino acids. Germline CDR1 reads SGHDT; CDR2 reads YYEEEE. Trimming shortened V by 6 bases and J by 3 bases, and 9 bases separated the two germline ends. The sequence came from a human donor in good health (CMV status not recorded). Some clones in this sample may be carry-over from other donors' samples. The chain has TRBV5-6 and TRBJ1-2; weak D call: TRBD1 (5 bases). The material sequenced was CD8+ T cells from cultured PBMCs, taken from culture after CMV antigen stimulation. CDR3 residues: CASTKGYYGYTF. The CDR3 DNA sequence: TGTGCCAGCACAAAGGGGTACTATGGCTACACCTTC. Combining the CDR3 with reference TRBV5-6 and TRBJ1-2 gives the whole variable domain DAGVTQSPTHLIKTRGQQVTLRCSPKSGHDTVSWYQQALGQGPQFIFQYYEEEERQRGNFPDRFSGHQFPNYSSELNVNALLLGDSALYLCASTKGYYGYTFGSGTRLTVV.